The clone carrying this T cell receptor beta chain showed up many times. The sample belongs to a study of regulatory T cells in long-lasting Graves disease. Background on the study: Over 5 years on antithyroid drugs plus positive TSH receptor antibodies marked Graves' disease as persistent.

Trimming cost V 3 bases and J 0 bases; bases outside gene matches: 4. The CDR3 extends over 15 amino acids. Germline loops: CDR1 SGDLS, CDR2 YYNGEE. To make TCR beta libraries, researchers used iRepertoire HTBI primers and Arm-PCR of CDR3 regions. TCRdb independently ran MiXCR on the multiplex PCR reads; one entry per CDR3 protein. This table holds 430,000 or so distinct CDR3 sequences, 20% to 25% found once. Time point described: persistent/refractory GD, antithyroid drugs over 5 years with positive TRAb. Making the TCR library involved RNA that had been extracted from PBMCs. The patients were enrolled through endocrinology in Xi'an, China.

The sample in question was peripheral blood mononuclear cells (PBMCs), obtained when the disease was refractory, from a patient treated with antithyroid drugs. The V call is TRBV9, the J call TRBJ2-5, with 8 nucleotides matching TRBD2. This receptor was obtained from a female donor with Graves disease. CDR3 bases: TGTGCCAGCAGCGCCACACTAGCGGACCAAGAGACCCAGTACTTC. Translating gives CASSATLADQETQYF. Filled out from reference TRBV9 and TRBJ2-5, the complete variable domain reads DSGVTQTPKHLITATGQRVTLRCSPRSGDLSVYWYQQSLDQGLQFLIQYYNGEERAKGNILERFSAQQFPDLHSELNLSSLELGDSALYFCASSATLADQETQYFGPGTRLLVL.